The 7 T cell receptor beta chains below all came from one sample that was sequenced in a study of blood T cells in healthy people across ages (dated by TCRdb to the mid-2010s). Library construction relied on 5' RACE. Instrument on record: Illumina HiSeq 2500. A second roughly 7 to 12 cycle PCR used a sample-barcoded 5' primer and a J-beta primer mix. In-frame beta chains were kept once TCRdb had trimmed the public reads at Q25 with fastp and called clones with MiXCR. CDR3 protein sequences are deduplicated, and each keeps its most common genes and DNA. Present in this sample are over 1,500,000 distinct CDR3 sequences, just under 50% of which were seen just once. Over 2% of the sample is held by the ten biggest clonotypes. The sequenced sample consisted of blood. The origin of the receptors is a woman between 35 and 50 years old in good health.

On this clonotype itself: One junction end does not reproduce the germline sequence, and a read error may be involved. V is TRBV6-2 or TRBV6-3 and J is TRBJ2-7, with D possibly matching TRBD2 (5 bases). Germline V gene sequence: CDR1 MNHEY, CDR2 SVGEGT. This CDR3 is 16 amino acids long. Here the CDR3 DNA reads TGTGCCAGCAGTCCCCTTTTAGGAGCGGAATCCTGCGAGCAGTACTTC. The encoded protein is CASSPLLGAESCEQYF.

The genes are TRBV6-1 and TRBJ2-7, with a weak D call TRBD1 (6 bases). Germline values: CDR1 MNHNS, CDR2 SASEGT. The CDR3 extends over 12 amino acids. V dropped 7 bases and J dropped 3 bases, with 10 bases sitting between them. The CDR3 spells CASKGVGYEQYF. The CDR3 DNA sequence: TGTGCCAGCAAGGGGGTGGGCTACGAGCAGTACTTC.

This chain uses TRBV19 with TRBJ2-5; 14 bases agree with TRBD2. Germline CDR1 LNHDA, CDR2 SQIVND (reference sequence). This CDR3 contains 17 residues. Germline trimming cut 10 bases from V and 4 bases from J; bases unmatched to any gene: 14. The CDR3 sequence: CATVGTSGGRLGETQYF. Here the CDR3 DNA reads TGTGCCACAGTAGGGACTAGCGGGGGTCGTTTGGGAGAGACCCAGTACTTC.

The J gene is TRBJ2-7, the V gene TRBV5-8; D might be TRBD2 (5 bases). Germline CDR1 is SGHTS and CDR2 is YDEGEE. Trimming took 0 bases from V and 2 from J, leaving 12 bases between them. The CDR3 spans 15 residues. The CDR3 nucleotides read TGTGCCAGCAGCTTGGGGGAGAAAGTTCCCTACGAGCAGTACTTC. Encoded protein: CASSLGEKVPYEQYF.

As for this clonotype: At one of its ends the junction is not consistent with the germline gene, which may arise from a read error. V usage is TRBV7-6 and J usage is TRBJ2-6; tentatively, D is TRBD1 (5 bases). The CDR3 has 16 amino acids. In germline, CDR1 is SGHVS, CDR2 FNYEAQ. The CDR3 sequence is CASSLAGISGANVLTF. CDR3 DNA sequence: TGCGCCAGCAGCTTGGCAGGGATCTCTGGGGCCAACGTCCTGACTTTC.

This sequence joins TRBV20-1 and TRBJ2-5; weak D call: TRBD2 (7 bases). The J call is in doubt because the DNA end fits TRBJ2-7 better. CDR3 length: 16 amino acids. Germline V gene sequence: CDR1 DFQATT, CDR2 SNEGSKA (reference sequence). The CDR3 sequence is CSARVGGGGITNEQYF. DNA of the CDR3: TGCAGTGCTAGAGTAGGCGGGGGCGGTATTACGAACGAGCAGTACTTC.

This clonotype has just a few counts. The chain carries TRBV29-1 and TRBJ2-5; possible D gene TRBD1, 6 bases. The assigned J gene may be wrong: the sequence end matches TRBJ2-7 better. The CDR3 totals 15 residues. Per germline, CDR1 SQVTM and CDR2 ANQGSEA. The CDR3 DNA reads TGCAGCGTTGAAAGGGGGTGGCAGGCGGCTTACGAGCAGTACTTC. It specifies CSVERGWQAAYEQYF.